This entry features one T cell receptor (beta chain) sequence. The antigen is not known. This sample is part of a study of vaccination effects on CD4 cells after COVID-19. The overall study: Using viral peptide pools, the ViraFEST assay grew out antigen-specific CD4+ T cells prior to sequencing. Wells each received around 2.2 million PBMC, cultured with 10 IU/ml IL-2 and roughly 9.8 ug/ml peptides.

The CDR3 runs to 16 residues. V shed 7 bases and J 1 base; nucleotides not matched to a gene: 11. The germline gives CDR1 LNHDA, CDR2 SQIVND (reference sequence). Upon completion of more than 9 days in culture, CD4+ T cells were isolated. Two-dose vaccination with either BNT162b2 or mRNA-1273 was given to the participants. The authors exchanged half the medium for IL-2 medium on days 3 and 7. The protocol was immunoSEQ multiplex PCR, while the TCRdb copy is restricted to in-frame clones and leaves out a portion. The profile shows under 55,000 clones, just over 70% of them singletons. Study findings and constraints: Clones of infection and vaccine origin contracted markedly late after vaccination.

The chain uses TRBV19 and TRBJ1-1; 8 bases line up with TRBD1. The TCR sequence derives from a human donor who received a COVID-19 vaccine. Material: CD4+ T cells from PBMCs cultured without peptide, obtained after COVID-19 vaccination. The CDR3, as DNA: TGTGCCAGTACTAGTAGGAGAGGACAGGGGAACACTGAAGCTTTCTTT. Translated: CASTSRRGQGNTEAFF.